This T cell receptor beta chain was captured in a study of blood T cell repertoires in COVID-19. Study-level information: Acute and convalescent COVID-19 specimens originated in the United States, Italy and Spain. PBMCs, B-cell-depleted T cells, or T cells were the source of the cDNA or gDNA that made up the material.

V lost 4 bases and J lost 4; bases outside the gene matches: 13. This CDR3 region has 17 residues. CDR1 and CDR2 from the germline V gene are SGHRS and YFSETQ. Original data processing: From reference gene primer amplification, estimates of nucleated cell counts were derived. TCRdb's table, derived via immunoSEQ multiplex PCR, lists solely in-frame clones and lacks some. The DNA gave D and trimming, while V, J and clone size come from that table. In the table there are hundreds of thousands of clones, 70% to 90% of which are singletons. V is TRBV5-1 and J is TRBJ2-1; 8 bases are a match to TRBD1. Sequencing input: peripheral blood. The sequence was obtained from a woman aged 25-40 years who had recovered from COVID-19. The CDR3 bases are TGCGCCAGCAGCCCCGGACAGGGAGGACCCCGGTACAATGAGCAGTTCTTC. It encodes CASSPGQGGPRYNEQFF.